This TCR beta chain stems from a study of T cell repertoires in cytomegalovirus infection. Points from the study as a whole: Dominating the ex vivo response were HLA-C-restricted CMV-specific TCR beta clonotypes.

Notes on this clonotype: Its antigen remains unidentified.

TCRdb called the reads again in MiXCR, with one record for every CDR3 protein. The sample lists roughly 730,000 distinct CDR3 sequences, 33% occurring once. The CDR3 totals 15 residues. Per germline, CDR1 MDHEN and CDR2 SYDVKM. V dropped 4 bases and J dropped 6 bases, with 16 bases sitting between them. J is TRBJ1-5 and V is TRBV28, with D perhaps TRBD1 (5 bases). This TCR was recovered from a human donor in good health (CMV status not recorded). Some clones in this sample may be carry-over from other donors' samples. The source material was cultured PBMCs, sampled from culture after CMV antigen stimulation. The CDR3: CASSSGLRGRQPQHF. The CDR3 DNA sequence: TGTGCCAGCAGTTCGGGACTGAGGGGTCGTCAGCCCCAGCATTTT.